Shown below are 13 T cell receptor beta chains from a single sample sequenced in a study of blood T cell repertoires in COVID-19. This table comes from immunoSEQ multiplex PCR, and its TCRdb copy is limited to in-frame clones, with some not included. This table holds more than 85,000 clones, 75% to 95% found once. The sequenced sample was peripheral blood. The receptors were gathered from a young man with acute or convalescent COVID-19.

This sequence joins TRBV19 and TRBJ1-5; 7 bases align to TRBD1. V dropped 5 bases and J dropped 3; count of bases not matched to a gene: 13. CDR3 size: 17 residues. Germline V lookup: CDR1 LNHDA, CDR2 SQIVND (reference sequence). Written as DNA, the CDR3 is TGTGCCAGTAGTTTATCCGGGACAGTTATCCTCAATCAGCCCCAGCATTTT. It is translated as CASSLSGTVILNQPQHF.

The chain uses TRBV2 and TRBJ2-2; no clear D. V lost 4 bases and J 6 bases, leaving 12 bases between the germline ends. The CDR3 contains 14 residues. From germline, CDR1 is SNHLY and CDR2 FYNNEI. CDR3 nucleotide sequence: TGTGCCAGCAGTGGGAGCAATACCCCCGGGGAGCTGTTTTTT. Its protein product is CASSGSNTPGELFF.

The rearrangement uses TRBV7-8 and TRBJ1-1; 9 bases match TRBD1. The CDR3 extends over 14 amino acids. Germline loops: CDR1 SGHVS, CDR2 FQNEAQ. Trimming removed 8 bases from V and 5 bases from J; junction bases left unmatched: 9. In DNA form, the CDR3 reads TGTGCCAGCCTACCGGGACAGGGCTCTACTGAAGCTTTCTTT. This encodes CASLPGQGSTEAFF.

The rearrangement uses TRBV7-8 and TRBJ2-7, with D perhaps TRBD2 (5 bases). V was cut by 7 bases and J by 2 bases, with 15 bases left in between. Germline CDR1 reads SGHVS; CDR2 reads FQNEAQ. The CDR3 consists of 14 residues. CDR3 in amino acids: CASTFRGGTYEQYF. CDR3 nucleotides: TGTGCCAGCACCTTCCGAGGAGGCACCTACGAGCAGTACTTC. The full variable domain, its missing parts supplied by reference TRBV7-8 and TRBJ2-7, is GAGVSQSPRYKVAKRGQDVALRCDPISGHVSLFWYQQALGQGPEFLTYFQNEAQLDKSGLPSDRFFAERPEGSVSTLKIQRTQQEDSAVYLCASTFRGGTYEQYFGPGTRLTVT.

The V gene is TRBV29-1, the J gene TRBJ1-2; 9 bases align to TRBD1. CDR3 length equals 16 residues. V was pared by 0 bases and J by 0 bases, with 5 bases of the junction left unmatched. Per the germline V gene, CDR1 is SQVTM and CDR2 is ANQGSEA. The CDR3 protein is CSVEDEQGAPNYGYTF. The CDR3 nucleotides read TGCAGCGTTGAAGACGAACAGGGGGCCCCTAACTATGGCTACACCTTC.

In this sample, this clone turned up a few times. The chain recombines TRBV7-9 with TRBJ1-5, with D possibly TRBD1 on 5 matching bases. Trimming shortened V by 4 bases and J by 2 bases, and 9 bases separated the two germline ends. This CDR3 has 14 amino acids. The V gene's germline CDR1 is SEHNR and CDR2 FQNEAQ (reference sequence). DNA of the CDR3: TGTGCCAGCAGCTGGGAAGGGGGCAATCAGCCCCAGCATTTT. Amino acids: CASSWEGGNQPQHF. The variable domain in full, completed from reference TRBV7-9 and TRBJ1-5, reads DTGVSQNPRHKITKRGQNVTFRCDPISEHNRLYWYRQTLGQGPEFLTYFQNEAQLEKSRLLSDRFSAERPKGSFSTLEIQRTEQGDSAMYLCASSWEGGNQPQHFGDGTRLSIL.

The chain links TRBV6-5 to TRBJ2-3; D ambiguous. The CDR3 is 15 residues long. Per the germline V gene, CDR1 is MNHEY and CDR2 is SVGAGI. V lost 1 base and J 0 bases, leaving 8 bases between the germline ends. The CDR3 nucleotides are TGTGCCAGCAGTTACTTCGGTCGGAGCACAGATACGCAGTATTTT. It is translated as CASSYFGRSTDTQYF.

V is TRBV30 and J is TRBJ1-5; tentatively, D is TRBD1 (6 bases). There are 13 residues in the CDR3. Germline-derived CDR1 and CDR2 are GTSNPN and SVGIG (reference sequence). V lost 2 bases and J 5 bases, leaving 10 bases between the germline ends. CDR3 region: CAWSQDRDQPQHF. CDR3 nucleotide sequence: TGTGCCTGGAGTCAGGACAGAGATCAGCCCCAGCATTTT.

The chain combines TRBV18 with TRBJ1-6; 9 nucleotides line up with TRBD1. CDR3 length: 16 amino acids. Germline CDR1 and CDR2: KGHSH and LQKENI. V gave up 2 bases and J gave up 7 bases; unmatched junction bases: 6. The CDR3 protein is CASSPFATGGNSPLHF. CDR3 bases: TGTGCCAGCTCACCATTCGCGACAGGGGGAAATTCACCCCTCCACTTT. Full variable domain (outside the CDR3, taken from reference TRBV18 and TRBJ1-6): NAGVMQNPRHLVRRRGQEARLRCSPMKGHSHVYWYRQLPEEGLKFMVYLQKENIIDESGMPKERFSAEFPKEGPSILRIQQVVRGDSAAYFCASSPFATGGNSPLHFGNGTRLTVT.

The chain carries TRBV2 and TRBJ1-5; no definite D call. Trimming took 2 bases from V and 3 from J, leaving 11 bases between them. CDR1 and CDR2 (germline): SNHLY, FYNNEI. This CDR3 contains 15 residues. CDR3 sequence (DNA): TGTGCCAGCAGTGAATTCTTGGAGCCCAATCAGCCCCAGCATTTT. The encoded protein is CASSEFLEPNQPQHF.

V and J are TRBV23-1 and TRBJ1-4, with 8 bases lining up with TRBD1. TRBV23-1 is an ORF, and what it does is uncertain. This CDR3 contains 18 residues. The V and J ends lost 2 bases and 2 bases, in that order; junction bases with no gene match: 10. The DNA for the CDR3 is TGCGCCAGCAGTCAACTTATCTTCCGGGACAGGACTAATGAAAAACTGTTTTTT. It yields the protein CASSQLIFRDRTNEKLFF.

The chain uses TRBV7-8 and TRBJ1-1; weak D call: TRBD1 (6 bases). The CDR3 spans 16 residues. Looked up from germline, CDR1 is SGHVS and CDR2 is FQNEAQ. V lost 2 bases and J 5 bases, leaving 18 bases between the germline ends. The CDR3 is CASSLTGGHQFTEAFF. In DNA, the CDR3 is TGTGCCAGCAGCTTAACCGGGGGGCATCAATTTACTGAAGCTTTCTTT.

This sequence joins TRBV6-5 and TRBJ1-5, with 7 nucleotides matching TRBD1. The V segment lost 5 bases and the J segment 4 bases; nucleotides outside the gene matches: 2. The CDR3 has 13 amino acids. The germline V gene encodes CDR1 MNHEY and CDR2 SVGAGI. CDR3 residues: CASSLQGNQPQHF. CDR3 nucleotides: TGTGCCAGCAGTCTACAGGGGAATCAGCCCCAGCATTTT.